A single sample gave rise to the 12 T cell receptor beta chains below, sequenced in a study of radiotherapy plus CTLA-4 blockade in lung cancer. Sequenced by immunoSEQ multiplex PCR; TCRdb stores in-frame clones only, minus some. The repertoire holds around 100,000 clones, with roughly 77% as singletons. The source material was peripheral blood, sampled from a patient treated with radiotherapy plus ipilimumab. These receptors all come from a human donor with non-small cell lung cancer that progressed on radiotherapy plus ipilimumab. Some clones in this sample may be carry-over from other donors' samples.

In its sample, this clone was seen a few times. This chain connects TRBV7-2 to TRBJ2-7, with TRBD1 identical over 9 bases. CDR1 and CDR2 from the germline V gene are SGHTA and FQGNSA. The CDR3 has 14 residues. Trimming at V came to 2 bases and at J to 2 bases, leaving 1 base not matched to a gene. CDR3 coding DNA: TGTGCCAGCAGCTTAAGGGACAGGGCCTACGAGCAGTACTTC. It translates to CASSLRDRAYEQYF.

The chain combines TRBV5-4 with TRBJ1-2; 7 nucleotides agree with TRBD1. Per the germline V gene, CDR1 is SGHNT and CDR2 is YYREEE (reference sequence). V was pared by 5 bases and J by 8 bases, with 9 bases of the junction left unmatched. The CDR3 has 13 residues. CDR3 sequence reads: CASRPGTAGGYTF. For the CDR3, the DNA is TGTGCCAGCAGACCCGGGACAGCTGGGGGCTACACCTTC.

This clone was counted only a few times. The chain uses TRBV18 and TRBJ1-5; tentatively, D is TRBD1 (5 bases). V lost 6 bases, J lost 0 bases, and 12 bases lay in between. The CDR3 has 15 residues. From germline, CDR1 is KGHSH and CDR2 LQKENI. The CDR3 coding sequence is TGTGCCAGCTCGGCCAAGGGGACTAGCAATCAGCCCCAGCATTTT. It yields the protein CASSAKGTSNQPQHF.

The chain carries TRBV2 and TRBJ1-1; the D gene is possibly TRBD1 (6 bases). The ends were cut back, 5 bases at V and 4 bases at J, with 17 bases in the middle. Germline CDR1 SNHLY, CDR2 FYNNEI. This CDR3 has 15 amino acids. The CDR3 region is CASSLRGGSGTEAFF. CDR3 nucleotides: TGTGCCAGCAGTCTAAGGGGGGGCAGCGGCACTGAAGCTTTCTTT.

A word on this clone: Other DNA sequences of this sample code for an identical CDR3. The rearrangement uses TRBV7-2 and TRBJ1-6, with D possibly TRBD1 on 5 matching bases. The CDR3 is made up of 14 amino acids. Germline V lookup: CDR1 SGHTA, CDR2 FQGNSA. Trimming took off 2 bases at V and 7 bases at J, with 9 bases between the two ends. CDR3 sequence reads: CASSLQGYNSPLHF. Here the CDR3 DNA reads TGTGCCAGCAGCTTACAGGGATACAATTCACCCCTCCACTTT. Filled out from reference TRBV7-2 and TRBJ1-6, the complete variable domain reads GAGVSQSPSNKVTEKGKDVELRCDPISGHTALYWYRQSLGQGLEFLIYFQGNSAPDKSGLPSDRFSAERTGGSVSTLTIQRTQQEDSAVYLCASSLQGYNSPLHFGNGTRLTVT.

This clone was observed a few times. V and J are TRBV9 and TRBJ2-3; D gene unclear. Germline-derived CDR1 and CDR2 are SGDLS and YYNGEE. The V and J ends lost 0 bases and 0 bases respectively, with 11 bases between them. The CDR3 is made up of 16 amino acids. DNA for the CDR3: TGTGCCAGCAGCGTAGGAGCCCGATCTAGCACAGATACGCAGTATTTT. This gives the protein CASSVGARSSTDTQYF.

The genes are TRBV6-1 and TRBJ1-1, with TRBD1 matching over 12 bases. J gave up 11 bases and V 0 bases, and 13 bases lay outside the gene matches. This CDR3 is 17 amino acids long. Looked up from germline, CDR1 is MNHNS and CDR2 is SASEGT. CDR3 bases: TGTGCCAGCAGTGAAGCGGTGGGACAGGGGGCAACTCTCGGCGCTTTCTTT. This translates into CASSEAVGQGATLGAFF.

V is TRBV6-5 and J is TRBJ2-1; 8 bases line up with TRBD2. Germline CDR1 MNHEY, CDR2 SVGAGI. The V gene end was trimmed by 4 bases and the J gene end by 5 bases; junction bases not matched to a gene: 7. The CDR3 totals 15 residues. The CDR3 coding sequence is TGTGCCAGCAGTTTTCGGGGGGGCCTGGACAATGAGCAGTTCTTC. This translates into CASSFRGGLDNEQFF.

The chain employs TRBV6-5 and TRBJ1-6, with 7 bases lining up with TRBD1. The germline gives CDR1 MNHEY, CDR2 SVGAGI. V lost 4 bases to trimming and J lost 7 bases; unmatched junction nucleotides: 1. This CDR3 spans 13 amino acids. The CDR3 sequence is CASSLTGNSPLHF. CDR3 sequence (DNA): TGTGCCAGCAGTTTGACAGGGAATTCACCCCTCCACTTT.

CDR3 residues: CASTSQDVAGAYNEQFF. The DNA for the CDR3 is TGTGCCAGCACCTCCCAAGATGTAGCGGGGGCATACAATGAGCAGTTCTTC. The genes are TRBV7-2 and TRBJ2-1, with 9 bases lining up with TRBD2. CDR3 length: 17 amino acids. CDR1 and CDR2 from the germline V gene are SGHTA and FQGNSA. V gave up 7 bases and J gave up 4 bases; unmatched junction bases: 14.

In DNA form, the CDR3 reads TGTGCCAGCAGCTTGGTAACATCGGGCTACACCTTC. This codes for CASSLVTSGYTF. The chain uses TRBV5-5 and TRBJ1-2; D remains ambiguous. Per germline, CDR1 SGHKS and CDR2 YYEKEE (reference sequence). V was pared by 0 bases and J by 8 bases, with 8 bases between. CDR3 length: 12 residues.

The V and J genes are TRBV11-2 and TRBJ2-7; a possible D gene is TRBD1 (5 bases). CDR3 length: 12 residues. The germline gives CDR1 SGHAT, CDR2 FQNNGV. V lost 5 bases and J lost 6, with 11 bases in between. The CDR3 protein is CASSPDSREQYF. As DNA, the CDR3 is TGTGCCAGCAGCCCAGACAGCCGCGAGCAGTACTTC.